The 14 T cell receptor beta chains presented below share a single source sample, sequenced in a study of cytomegalovirus exposure and HLA in healthy donors. The PCR used 60 Vbeta and 13 Jbeta primers. Assay: immunoSEQ multiplex PCR; the TCRdb copy retains only in-frame clones and omits some. The sample carries under 200,000 clones, roughly 85% recorded once. The material sequenced was PBMCs. The receptors were gathered from a woman aged 40 to 55 in good health and CMV-seronegative.

V usage is TRBV6-6 and J usage is TRBJ1-3, with D possibly matching TRBD1 (5 bases). Germline lookup yields CDR1 MNHNY and CDR2 SVGAGI (reference sequence). V lost 4 bases, J lost 7 bases, and 20 bases lay in between. This CDR3 has 16 amino acids. The DNA of the CDR3 is TGTGCCAGCAGTTTCGCCGAAGCCCTTAAGGGGAACACCATATATTTT. Translating it yields CASSFAEALKGNTIYF.

This clone occurred a few times. The CDR3 is CASSREVPGDNSPLHF. For the CDR3, the DNA is TGCGCCAGCAGCCGCGAAGTCCCAGGGGACAATTCACCCCTCCACTTT. The gene calls are TRBV5-1 and TRBJ1-6, with a tentative D call TRBD1 (6 bases). The CDR3 has 16 residues. The V and J ends lost 4 bases and 7 bases respectively, with 18 bases between them. Germline-derived CDR1 and CDR2 are SGHRS and YFSETQ. Using reference TRBV5-1 and TRBJ1-6 for the parts outside the CDR3, the full variable domain is KAGVTQTPRYLIKTRGQQVTLSCSPISGHRSVSWYQQTPGQGLQFLFEYFSETQRNKGNFPGRFSGRQFSNSRSEMNVSTLELGDSALYLCASSREVPGDNSPLHFGNGTRLTVT.

The chain combines TRBV4-3 with TRBJ2-5, with D perhaps TRBD1 (5 bases). The CDR3 spans 14 residues. V dropped 5 bases and J dropped 5 bases, with 15 bases sitting between them. CDR1 and CDR2 (germline): LGHNA, YSLEER. The CDR3 DNA is TGCGCCAGCAGCTCCAGGGCCACGAGCGAGACCCAGTACTTC. It translates to CASSSRATSETQYF.

The V gene is TRBV5-1, the J gene TRBJ1-2, with a tentative D call TRBD1 (6 bases). This CDR3 has 14 amino acids. Germline V gene sequence: CDR1 SGHRS, CDR2 YFSETQ. V lost 7 bases and J 6 bases, leaving 19 bases between the germline ends. The CDR3 loop is CASQHEGGHDGYTF. As DNA, the CDR3 is TGCGCCAGCCAACACGAGGGGGGGCATGATGGCTACACCTTC.

This chain joins TRBV7-2 and TRBJ2-6; 7 nucleotides align to TRBD1. The ends lost 3 bases at V and 2 bases at J; junction bases unmatched: 4. Germline V gene lookup returns CDR1 SGHTA and CDR2 FQGNSA. The CDR3 totals 16 residues. The chain's CDR3 is CASSFLGGAGANVLTF. The CDR3 DNA follows: TGTGCCAGCAGCTTCCTAGGGGGCGCTGGGGCCAACGTCCTGACTTTC.

The chain links TRBV2 to TRBJ1-1, with D possibly matching TRBD1 (6 bases). The germline CDR1 and CDR2 sequences are SNHLY and FYNNEI. This CDR3 has 12 residues. V was cut by 8 bases and J by 0 bases, with 7 bases left in between. The CDR3 loop is CASDRLNTEAFF. The DNA of the CDR3 is TGTGCCAGCGACAGGTTGAACACTGAAGCTTTCTTT.

This clone was recorded only once. CDR3 loop: CASTPDRGNTEAFF. CDR3 coding DNA: TGTGCCAGCACCCCGGACAGGGGGAACACTGAAGCTTTCTTT. The chain has TRBV5-4 and TRBJ1-1; TRBD1 matches at 9 bases. After removal of 6 bases from V and 1 base from J, the junction contained 4 bases not matched to a gene. This CDR3 has 14 amino acids. In germline, CDR1 is SGHNT, CDR2 YYREEE (reference sequence).

V and J are TRBV6-1 and TRBJ2-5, with 13 bases fitting TRBD2. The CDR3 is 14 amino acids. V gave up 7 bases and J gave up 5 bases; unmatched junction bases: 4. CDR1 MNHNS and CDR2 SASEGT come from the germline V gene. The CDR3 bases are TGTGCCAGCACCTTGACTAGCGGGAGGGAGACCCAGTACTTC. Protein sequence: CASTLTSGRETQYF.

For this clone: The same CDR3 also results from other DNA sequences found in this sample. This chain links TRBV11-3 with TRBJ1-1; no definite D call. The CDR3 extends over 13 amino acids. The V gene's germline CDR1 is SGHNT and CDR2 YENEEA. V dropped 2 bases and J dropped 0 bases, with 4 bases sitting between them. CDR3 coding DNA: TGTGCCAGCAGCTTAACTGTGAACACTGAAGCTTTCTTT. It encodes CASSLTVNTEAFF. The variable domain in full, with the rest retrieved from reference TRBV11-3 and TRBJ1-1, is EAGVVQSPRYKIIEKKQPVAFWCNPISGHNTLYWYLQNLGQGPELLIRYENEEAVDDSQLPKDRFSAERLKGVDSTLKIQPAELGDSAVYLCASSLTVNTEAFFGQGTRLTVV.

Only one count was recorded for this clone. The J gene is TRBJ2-7, the V gene TRBV6-1; 12 bases agree with TRBD2. The germline CDR1 and CDR2 sequences are MNHNS and SASEGT. The junction had 6 bases not matched to a gene; V was cut back by 4 bases and J by 2 bases. The CDR3 is 16 residues long. CDR3 nucleotide sequence: TGTGCCAGCAGTGCGGCTAGCGGGGGGGCCCCCTACGAGCAGTACTTC. This gives the protein CASSAASGGAPYEQYF.

This chain connects TRBV6-4 to TRBJ2-5; D is perhaps TRBD1 (6 bases). Germline V gene sequence: CDR1 MRHNA, CDR2 SNTAGT. Deletions cut 5 bases from V and 0 bases from J, with 13 bases between. The CDR3 is 15 amino acids. CDR3 in DNA: TGTGCCAGCAGTAAAACAGGGCTGTACCAAGAGACCCAGTACTTC. This codes for CASSKTGLYQETQYF.

The chain recombines TRBV7-9 with TRBJ2-3, with D possibly being TRBD1 (5 bases). Germline lookup yields CDR1 SEHNR and CDR2 FQNEAQ (reference sequence). Trimming removed 5 bases at V and 2 bases at J, with 20 bases between. This CDR3 is built from 17 residues. CDR3 DNA sequence: TGTGCCAGCAGCGAGGTCCCCACAGGACCCCTCACAGATACGCAGTATTTT. It translates to CASSEVPTGPLTDTQYF.

The chain carries TRBV30 and TRBJ1-2; TRBD1 might be the D (5 bases). The germline V gene has CDR1 GTSNPN and CDR2 SVGIG (reference sequence). This CDR3 region has 14 residues. Trimming took 1 base from V and 4 from J, leaving 13 bases between them. CDR3 sequence reads: CAWSAYGGTYGYTF. The CDR3 DNA reads as TGTGCCTGGAGTGCCTATGGGGGGACCTATGGCTACACCTTC. The entire variable domain, with the rest obtained from reference TRBV30 and TRBJ1-2, is as follows: SQTIHQWPATLVQPVGSPLSLECTVEGTSNPNLYWYRQAAGRGLQLLFYSVGIGQISSEVPQNLSASRPQDRQFILSSKKLLLSDSGFYLCAWSAYGGTYGYTFGSGTRLTVV.

V is TRBV7-2 and J is TRBJ2-5, with 10 nucleotides matching TRBD1. The CDR3 loop spans 16 amino acids. V was pared by 2 bases and J by 1 base, with 4 bases of the junction left unmatched. Germline V gene data show CDR1 as SGHTA and CDR2 as FQGNSA. The CDR3 DNA follows: TGTGCCAGCAGCTTATGGGACAGGGGACTCCAAGAGACCCAGTACTTC. It is translated as CASSLWDRGLQETQYF.